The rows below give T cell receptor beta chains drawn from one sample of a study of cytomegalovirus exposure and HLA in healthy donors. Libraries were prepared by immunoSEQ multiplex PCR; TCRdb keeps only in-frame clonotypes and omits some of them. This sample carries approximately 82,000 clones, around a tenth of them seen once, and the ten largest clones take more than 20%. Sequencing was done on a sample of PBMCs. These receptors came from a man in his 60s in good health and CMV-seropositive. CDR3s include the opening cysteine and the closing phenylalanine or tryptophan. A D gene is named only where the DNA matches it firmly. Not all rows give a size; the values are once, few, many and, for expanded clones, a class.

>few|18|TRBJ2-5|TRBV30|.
CAWSVGKTGHLPQETQYF
TGTGCCTGGAGTGTCGGGAAGACAGGCCACCTTCCCCAAGAGACCCAGTACTTC
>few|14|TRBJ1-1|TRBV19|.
CASSLGGSVGEAFF
TGTGCCAGTAGTTTGGGGGGATCAGTCGGTGAAGCTTTCTTT
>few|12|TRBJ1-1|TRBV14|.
CASSQGSTEAFF
TGTGCCAGCAGCCAGGGGAGTACTGAAGCTTTCTTT
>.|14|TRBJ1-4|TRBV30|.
CAGQEFGGNEKLFF
TGTGCCGGTCAGGAATTCGGAGGTAACGAAAAACTGTTTTTT
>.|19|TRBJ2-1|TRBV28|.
CATNPPTGASGILAGEQFF
TGTGCCACCAACCCCCCCACGGGGGCTAGCGGCATTTTAGCAGGTGAGCAGTTCTTC
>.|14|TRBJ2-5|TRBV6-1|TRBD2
CASGPGGGGETQYF
TGTGCCAGCGGGCCGGGAGGGGGGGGAGAGACCCAGTACTTC
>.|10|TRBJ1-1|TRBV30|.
CAWRSKEAFF
TGTGCCTGGCGCAGTAAAGAAGCTTTCTTT
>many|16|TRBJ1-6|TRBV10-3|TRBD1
CAISDGQGVYNSPLHF
TGTGCCATCAGTGACGGGCAGGGGGTCTATAATTCACCCCTCCACTTT
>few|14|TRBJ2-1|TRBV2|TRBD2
CASRSTSEVNEQFF
TGTGCCAGCAGGAGTACTAGCGAGGTCAATGAGCAGTTCTTC
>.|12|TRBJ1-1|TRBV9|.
CASSADSSEAFF
TGTGCCAGCAGCGCCGACAGCTCTGAAGCTTTCTTT
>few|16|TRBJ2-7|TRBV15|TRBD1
CATSRGPGTGLNEQYF
TGTGCCACCAGCAGAGGTCCCGGGACAGGGCTCAACGAGCAGTACTTC
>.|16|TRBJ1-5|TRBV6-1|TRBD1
CASSDRQGAGNQPQHF
TGTGCCAGCAGTGATCGGCAGGGGGCCGGCAATCAGCCCCAGCATTTT
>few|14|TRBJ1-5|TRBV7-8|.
CASSLAYSNQPQHF
TGTGCCAGCAGCTTAGCCTACAGCAATCAGCCCCAGCATTTT
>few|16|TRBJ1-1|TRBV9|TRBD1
CASSVGPQGVGTEAFF
TGTGCCAGCAGCGTAGGCCCACAGGGGGTTGGGACTGAAGCTTTCTTT
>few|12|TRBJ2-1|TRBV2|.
CASNTVYNEQFF
TGTGCCAGCAATACGGTATACAATGAGCAGTTCTTC
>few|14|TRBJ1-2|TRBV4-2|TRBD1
CASSQDKTGVGYTF
TGTGCCAGCAGCCAAGATAAAACAGGGGTTGGCTACACCTTC
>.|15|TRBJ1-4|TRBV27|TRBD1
CASHPEGALVEKLFF
TGTGCCAGCCATCCGGAGGGGGCGTTGGTAGAAAAACTGTTTTTT
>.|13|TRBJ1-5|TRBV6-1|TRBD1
CASSGQGDQPQHF
TGTGCCAGCAGTGGACAGGGGGATCAGCCCCAGCATTTT
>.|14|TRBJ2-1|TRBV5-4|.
CASSGSGFYNEQFF
TGTGCCAGCAGCGGTTCGGGTTTCTACAATGAGCAGTTCTTC
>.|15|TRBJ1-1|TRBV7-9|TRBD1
CASSLEGGTNTEAFF
TGTGCCAGCAGCTTAGAAGGGGGCACGAACACTGAAGCTTTCTTT
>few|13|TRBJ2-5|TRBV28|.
CASGLEYQETQYF
TGTGCCAGCGGGCTCGAGTACCAAGAGACCCAGTACTTC
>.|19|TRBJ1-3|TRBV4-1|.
CASSHGILRRVTEGNTIYF
TGCGCCAGCAGCCATGGGATATTGAGGAGGGTTACGGAAGGAAACACCATATATTTT
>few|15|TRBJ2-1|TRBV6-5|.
CASSPLPGRGNEQFF
TGTGCCAGCAGCCCCCTCCCGGGGCGGGGAAATGAGCAGTTCTTC
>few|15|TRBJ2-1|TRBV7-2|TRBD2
CASSITGGAGNEQFF
TGTGCCAGCAGCATCACGGGGGGGGCCGGCAATGAGCAGTTCTTC
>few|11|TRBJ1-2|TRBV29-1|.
CSVAGSDGYTF
TGCAGCGTTGCTGGGAGCGATGGCTACACCTTC
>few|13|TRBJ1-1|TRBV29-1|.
CSVTAGESTEAFF
TGCAGCGTCACAGCGGGGGAGAGCACTGAAGCTTTCTTT
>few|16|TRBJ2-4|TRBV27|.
CASSFSDNLAKNIQYF
TGTGCCAGCAGTTTTTCAGACAATTTAGCCAAAAACATTCAGTACTTC
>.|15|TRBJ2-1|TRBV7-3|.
CASSPTLAIRNEQFF
TGTGCCAGCAGCCCAACACTAGCAATTCGGAATGAGCAGTTCTTC
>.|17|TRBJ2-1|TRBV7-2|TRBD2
CASSFGLAGPPVDEQFF
TGTGCCAGCAGCTTCGGGCTAGCGGGTCCTCCGGTGGATGAGCAGTTCTTC
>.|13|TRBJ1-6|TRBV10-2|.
CASSEGGGSPLHF
TGCGCCAGCAGTGAGGGGGGCGGTTCACCCCTCCACTTT
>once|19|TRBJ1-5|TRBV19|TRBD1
CASSFQGTGGAGSNQPQHF
TGTGCCAGTAGTTTCCAAGGGACAGGGGGCGCGGGGAGCAATCAGCCCCAGCATTTT
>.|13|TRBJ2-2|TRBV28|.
CASSLEYTGELFF
TGTGCCAGCAGTTTGGAGTACACCGGGGAGCTGTTTTTT
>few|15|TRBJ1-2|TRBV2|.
CASTPEIATNYGYTF
TGTGCCAGCACCCCCGAGATAGCTACTAACTATGGCTACACCTTC
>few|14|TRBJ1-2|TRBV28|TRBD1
CASYSRDRGYGYTF
TGTGCCAGCTATTCCCGGGACAGAGGCTATGGCTACACCTTC
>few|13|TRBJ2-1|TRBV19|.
CASSGQSAGEQFF
TGTGCCAGTAGTGGGCAGTCCGCTGGGGAGCAGTTCTTC
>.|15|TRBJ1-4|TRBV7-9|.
CASSPGGWGKEKLFF
TGTGCCAGCAGCCCCGGAGGATGGGGAAAGGAAAAACTGTTTTTT
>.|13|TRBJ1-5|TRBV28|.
CASRQDRNQPQHF
TGTGCCAGCAGACAAGACAGAAATCAGCCCCAGCATTTT
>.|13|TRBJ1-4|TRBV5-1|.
CASAQGDNEKLFF
TGCGCCAGCGCACAGGGAGATAATGAAAAACTGTTTTTT
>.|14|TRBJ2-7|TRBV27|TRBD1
CASRAGTAPYEQYF
TGTGCCAGCAGGGCTGGGACAGCCCCCTACGAGCAGTACTTC
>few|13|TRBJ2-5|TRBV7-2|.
CASSLGGGETQYF
TGTGCCAGCAGCTTAGGAGGAGGAGAGACCCAGTACTTC
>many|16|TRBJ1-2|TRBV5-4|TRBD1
CASSIGQGADLRGYTF
TGTGCCAGCAGCATAGGACAGGGGGCGGACCTACGTGGCTACACCTTC
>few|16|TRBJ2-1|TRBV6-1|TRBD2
CASSDPAGGGNNEQFF
TGTGCCAGCAGTGATCCAGCGGGCGGGGGGAACAATGAGCAGTTCTTC
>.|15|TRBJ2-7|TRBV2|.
CASRGMAGVTYEQYF
TGTGCCAGCAGGGGGATGGCGGGCGTTACCTACGAGCAGTACTTC
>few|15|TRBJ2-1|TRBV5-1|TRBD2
CASSLKLAGDGEQFF
TGCGCCAGCAGCTTGAAACTAGCGGGGGACGGTGAGCAGTTCTTC
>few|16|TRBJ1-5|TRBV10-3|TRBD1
CAISETLQGINQPQHF
TGTGCCATCAGTGAGACACTACAGGGGATTAATCAGCCCCAGCATTTT
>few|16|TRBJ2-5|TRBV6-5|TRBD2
CASSYSASGRVETQYF
TGTGCCAGCAGTTACTCGGCTAGCGGGAGGGTAGAGACCCAGTACTTC
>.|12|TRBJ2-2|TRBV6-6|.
CASSLPAGELFF
TGTGCCAGCAGTCTACCGGCCGGGGAGCTGTTTTTT
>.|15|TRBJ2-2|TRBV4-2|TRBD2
CASSHAGDGTGELFF
TGTGCCAGCAGCCACGCGGGGGACGGAACCGGGGAGCTGTTTTTT
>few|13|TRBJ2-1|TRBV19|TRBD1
CASNGQGASEQFF
TGTGCCAGTAATGGACAGGGGGCGTCTGAGCAGTTCTTC
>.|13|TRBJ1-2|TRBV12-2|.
CASRLAAGFGYTF
TGTGCAAGTCGCTTAGCTGCAGGGTTTGGCTACACCTTC
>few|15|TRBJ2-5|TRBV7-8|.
CASSLPPGVSETQYF
TGTGCCAGCAGCCTCCCCCCAGGGGTGAGCGAGACCCAGTACTTC
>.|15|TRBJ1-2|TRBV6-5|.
CASSYEGEANYGYTF
TGTGCCAGCAGTTACGAGGGTGAAGCTAACTATGGCTACACCTTC
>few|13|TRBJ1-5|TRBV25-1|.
CASSGQGNQPQHF
TGTGCCAGCAGTGGTCAGGGGAATCAGCCCCAGCATTTT
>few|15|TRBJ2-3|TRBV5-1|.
CASSRGFSGTDTQYF
TGCGCCAGCAGCCGGGGATTTTCAGGCACAGATACGCAGTATTTT
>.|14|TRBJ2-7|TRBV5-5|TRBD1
CASSFLGTGYEQYF
TGTGCCAGCAGCTTTCTTGGGACAGGGTACGAGCAGTACTTC
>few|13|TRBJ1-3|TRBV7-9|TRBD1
CASSVGTGNTIYF
TGTGCCAGCAGCGTAGGGACAGGGAACACCATATATTTT